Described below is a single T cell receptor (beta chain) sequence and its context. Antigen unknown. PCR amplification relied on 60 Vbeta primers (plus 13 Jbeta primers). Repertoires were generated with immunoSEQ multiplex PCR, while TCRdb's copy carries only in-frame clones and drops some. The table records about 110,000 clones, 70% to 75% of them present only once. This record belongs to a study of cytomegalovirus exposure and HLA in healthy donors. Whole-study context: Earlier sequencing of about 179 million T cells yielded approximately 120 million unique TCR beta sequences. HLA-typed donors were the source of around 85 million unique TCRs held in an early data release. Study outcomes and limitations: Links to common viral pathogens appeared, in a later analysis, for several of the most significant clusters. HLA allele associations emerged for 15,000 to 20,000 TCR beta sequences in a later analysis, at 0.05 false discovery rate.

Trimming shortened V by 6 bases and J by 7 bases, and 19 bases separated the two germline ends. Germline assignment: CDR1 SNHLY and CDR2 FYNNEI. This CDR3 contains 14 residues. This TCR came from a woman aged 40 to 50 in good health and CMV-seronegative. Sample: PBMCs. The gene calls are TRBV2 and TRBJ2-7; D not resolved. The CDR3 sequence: CASRLQLPDPEQYF. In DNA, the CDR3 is TGTGCCAGCAGGCTACAGCTTCCCGACCCTGAGCAGTACTTC.